The source of this T cell receptor (beta chain) is a study of T cell clones after liver transplantation. TCRdb's copy holds only in-frame clones and misses some; the assay was immunoSEQ multiplex PCR. The sample lists 8,500 to 10,000 clones; about 79% were seen once. This sample comprised CD8+ T cells from blood, obtained before liver transplant. This TCR was sampled from a human donor who received a liver transplant.

The CDR3 spells CASSLHGQTGELFF. The CDR3 nucleotides are TGTGCCAGCAGTTTACACGGACAGACCGGGGAGCTGTTTTTT. This chain uses TRBV27 with TRBJ2-2; tentative D call: TRBD1 (6 bases). Trimming removed 2 bases from V and 5 bases from J, with 9 bases in between. Germline CDR1 MNHEY, CDR2 SMNVEV (reference sequence). CDR3 length equals 14 residues.